A single sample gave rise to the 12 T cell receptor beta chains below, sequenced in a study of response to subunit inactivated influenza vaccine. TCRdb recomputed calls from the RT-PCR reads with MiXCR, one row per CDR3 protein. The sample yields 500,000 to 600,000 distinct CDR3 sequences, 13% to 15% seen once. The sample consisted of PBMCs from blood, taken 11 to 12 days after vaccination. The origin of the receptors is a man over 45 who received an inactivated influenza vaccine.

The rearrangement links TRBV15 to TRBJ2-7; TRBD2 aligns across 13 bases. From germline, CDR1 is LNHNV and CDR2 YYDKDF (reference sequence). J lost 5 bases, V lost 1 base, and 5 bases had no gene match. The CDR3 length is 16 residues. The CDR3 protein is CATSRALTSGGDEQYF. The DNA of the CDR3 is TGTGCCACCAGCAGAGCCCTTACTAGCGGGGGGGACGAGCAGTACTTC.

A few counts support this clonotype. The chain combines TRBV4-3 with TRBJ2-2; tentative D call: TRBD2 (5 bases). In germline, CDR1 is LGHNA, CDR2 YSLEER. The germline V and J ends were trimmed by 5 bases and 3 bases, with 37 bases remaining between them. The CDR3 covers 23 residues. The CDR3 reads CASSAQLRWGPSVGTLDTGELFF. In DNA form, the CDR3 reads TGCGCCAGCAGCGCACAGCTTAGGTGGGGTCCCTCAGTCGGCACACTAGACACCGGGGAGCTGTTTTTT.

The CDR3 DNA is TGTGCCAGCAGCCCCGTAGCGGGGCCCCATGAGCAGTTCTTC. This translates into CASSPVAGPHEQFF. V is TRBV11-2 and J is TRBJ2-1; 8 bases align to TRBD2. Germline CDR1 SGHAT, CDR2 FQNNGV. Trimming took 5 bases from V and 8 from J; bases not matched to a gene: 8. The CDR3 totals 14 residues.

V and J are TRBV12-3 or TRBV12-4 and TRBJ2-1; 11 bases line up with TRBD2. The CDR3 has 15 amino acids. With V trimmed by 7 bases and J by 4 bases, 6 bases remained unmatched. Written as DNA, the CDR3 is TGTGCCAGCACCCTGACTAGCGGGGAATACAATGAGCAGTTCTTC. Translation gives CASTLTSGEYNEQFF.

A few counts support this clonotype. The chain has TRBV4-2 and TRBJ2-5; TRBD2 matches at 9 bases. Germline V gene sequence: CDR1 LGHNA, CDR2 YNFKEQ. V trimming: 0 bases; J trimming: 5 bases; junction bases outside the gene matches: 7. The CDR3 runs 16 residues. For the CDR3, the DNA is TGTGCCAGCAGCCAAGATAGTAGCGGGAGCAGGGAGACCCAGTACTTC. Its protein product is CASSQDSSGSRETQYF.

This clonotype occurred a few times. The rearrangement links TRBV7-2 to TRBJ2-1; 9 bases map to TRBD1. Trimming at V came to 6 bases and at J to 2 bases, leaving 2 bases not matched to a gene. Looked up from germline, CDR1 is SGHTA and CDR2 is FQGNSA. The CDR3 extends over 14 amino acids. The CDR3 DNA reads TGTGCCAGCAGGGGACAGGGCACCTACAATGAGCAGTTCTTC. Translating gives CASRGQGTYNEQFF.

Notes on this clonotype: An end of the junction does not agree with germline; a read error may underlie this. The V gene is TRBV2, the J gene TRBJ2-3, with no clear D. Per germline, CDR1 SNHLY and CDR2 FYNNEI. CDR3 size: 12 residues. The CDR3 here is CASREGSNTQYF. The CDR3 DNA sequence: TGTGCCAGCAGGGAAGGGTCGAATACGCAGTATTTT.

This clonotype was detected many times. Mismatch with germline at one junction end may stem from a read error. The genes are TRBV7-3 and TRBJ2-3; 8 positions match TRBD1. This CDR3 contains 14 residues. Germline lookup yields CDR1 SGHTA and CDR2 FQGTGA. In nucleotides, the CDR3 is TGTGCCAGCAGTTTAACAGGGGGAACAGATACGCAGTATTTT. It codes for CASSLTGGTDTQYF.

The chain joins TRBV5-5 to TRBJ1-3; D is unclear. The CDR3 has 15 residues. CDR1 and CDR2 (germline): SGHKS, YYEKEE (reference sequence). Between the trimmed V and J ends, which lost 0 bases and 4 bases, there was a span of 11 bases. The CDR3 spells CASSLARTAGNTIYF. As DNA, the CDR3 is TGTGCCAGCAGCTTGGCCAGGACGGCCGGAAACACCATATATTTT.

This clonotype was seen a handful of times. The CDR3 reads CASSWGTSPSTDTQYF. Here the CDR3 DNA reads TGCGCCAGCAGCTGGGGGACTAGCCCTAGCACAGATACGCAGTATTTT. This chain connects TRBV5-1 to TRBJ2-3; 9 nucleotides line up with TRBD2. This CDR3 is 16 amino acids long. Per germline, CDR1 SGHRS and CDR2 YFSETQ. Trimming cost V 3 bases and J 0 bases; bases outside gene matches: 5.

This clonotype was recorded once. The chain is built from TRBV11-1 and TRBJ2-1, with 8 bases aligning to TRBD2. This CDR3 is built from 14 residues. J lost 7 bases, V lost 5 bases, and 7 bases had no gene match. Germline CDR1 and CDR2: SGHAT and FQDESV (reference sequence). The CDR3 sequence: CASSNTGTRNEQFF. The DNA for the CDR3 is TGTGCCAGCAGCAATACCGGGACTAGGAATGAGCAGTTCTTC.

This clonotype has just a few counts. The rearrangement links TRBV4-1 to TRBJ2-4, with TRBD2 matching over 10 bases. This CDR3 comprises 18 residues. Looked up from germline, CDR1 is MGHRA and CDR2 is YSYEKL. Losses at the gene ends were 1 base for V and 1 base for J; bases not matched to a gene: 7. In nucleotides, the CDR3 is TGCGCCAGCAGCCAAGGGGTAGCGGGAGGCACCGCCAAAAACATTCAGTACTTC. Translation gives CASSQGVAGGTAKNIQYF.